This T cell receptor beta chain was profiled in a study of blood T cell repertoires in COVID-19. Study processing details: From reference gene primer amplification, estimates of nucleated cell counts were derived. TCRdb's copy holds only in-frame clones and misses some; the assay was immunoSEQ multiplex PCR. Clone size and the V and J calls come from that table; the DNA yielded D and trimming. The sample holds about 220,000 clones, roughly four fifths seen once. Germline values: CDR1 SNHLY, CDR2 FYNNEI. The length of the CDR3 is 13 residues. With V trimmed by 8 bases and J by 2 bases, 4 bases remained unmatched.

This clonotype was sampled from a woman in her seventies with COVID-19, enrolled during active disease. Sequencing was performed on peripheral blood. The V gene is TRBV2, the J gene TRBJ2-5; 8 positions agree with TRBD2. The CDR3 region is CASFSSGQETQYF. The CDR3 DNA reads TGTGCCAGCTTTTCTAGCGGGCAAGAGACCCAGTACTTC. The variable domain in full, with the rest retrieved from reference TRBV2 and TRBJ2-5, is EPEVTQTPSHQVTQMGQEVILRCVPISNHLYFYWYRQILGQKVEFLVSFYNNEISEKSEIFDDQFSVERPDGSNFTLKIRSTKLEDSAMYFCASFSSGQETQYFGPGTRLLVL.